The entry that follows covers one TCR beta chain sequence. This sample was taken from a study of blood T cell repertoires in COVID-19. Study overall: From the United States, Italy and Spain came samples of acute and convalescent COVID-19.

The germline V gene encodes CDR1 SGHTA and CDR2 FQGTGA. Trimming took 5 bases from V and 1 from J, leaving 12 bases between them. There are 15 residues in the CDR3. Some clones are missing from TCRdb's copy, which holds only in-frame ones; the method was immunoSEQ multiplex PCR. This table holds about 96,000 clones, about three quarters found once. The TCR was taken from a man in his fifties or sixties who had recovered from COVID-19. Material: peripheral blood. The rearrangement uses TRBV7-3 and TRBJ1-3, with D maybe TRBD1 (6 bases). The DNA for the CDR3 is TGTGCCAGCAGCCTATCAGGGGTTTCTGGAAACACCATATATTTT. Translated: CASSLSGVSGNTIYF. The whole variable domain, filled in from reference TRBV7-3 and TRBJ1-3, reads GAGVSQTPSNKVTEKGKYVELRCDPISGHTALYWYRQSLGQGPEFLIYFQGTGAADDSGLPNDRFFAVRPEGSVSTLKIQRTERGDSAVYLCASSLSGVSGNTIYFGEGSWLTVV.